A single sample gave rise to the 14 T cell receptor beta chains below, sequenced in a study of beta chain features in type 1 diabetes. Expressed TCRB transcripts were sequenced because the isolated RNA had all been reverse transcribed beforehand. The data were produced by immunoSEQ multiplex PCR, yet TCRdb's version contains in-frame clones alone and is incomplete. The table includes approximately 340,000 clones, less than 15% detected once. Sequencing was carried out using naive CD4+ T cells from blood. Receptor source: a young woman in good health.

This clone turned up a few times. V and J are TRBV28 and TRBJ2-7; 11 bases are shared with TRBD2. The CDR3 runs 14 residues. Germline CDR1 reads MDHEN; CDR2 reads SYDVKM. After removal of 6 bases from V and 6 bases from J, the junction contained 7 bases not matched to a gene. The CDR3 nucleotides are TGTGCCAGCAGGATAGCGGGAGGGCTTCCCGAGCAGTACTTC. Translating gives CASRIAGGLPEQYF.

The V gene is TRBV11-2, the J gene TRBJ2-1, with TRBD2 matching 10 bases. CDR1 and CDR2 (germline): SGHAT, FQNNGV. J was trimmed by 9 bases and V by 1 base; bases with no gene match: 6. The CDR3 covers 15 residues. The CDR3 sequence is CASSLGLAGVSEQFF. Written as DNA, the CDR3 is TGTGCCAGCAGCTTAGGGCTAGCGGGAGTTAGTGAGCAGTTCTTC.

This chain uses TRBV29-1 with TRBJ1-1; D may be TRBD1 (5 bases). This CDR3 spans 13 amino acids. With 6 bases removed from V and 3 bases from J, the gap between germline ends came to 14 bases. The germline CDR1 and CDR2 sequences are SQVTM and ANQGSEA. The CDR3 spells CSVATDSDTEAFF. CDR3 sequence (DNA): TGCAGCGTCGCAACCGACAGTGACACTGAAGCTTTCTTT.

The V call is TRBV5-1, the J call TRBJ1-1, with D maybe TRBD1 (5 bases). V dropped 5 bases and J dropped 4 bases, with 24 bases sitting between them. Germline CDR1 reads SGHRS; CDR2 reads YFSETQ. This CDR3 contains 17 residues. The chain's CDR3 is CASSPYNRTPQGTEAFF. The CDR3 nucleotides are TGCGCCAGCAGTCCATACAATCGGACACCCCAGGGCACTGAAGCTTTCTTT.

The rearrangement uses TRBV7-2 and TRBJ2-1; 15 nucleotides match TRBD2. The trim removed 4 bases at V and 9 bases at J, leaving 4 bases unmatched. Germline V lookup: CDR1 SGHTA, CDR2 FQGNSA. The length of the CDR3 is 15 residues. This chain's CDR3 is CASSYGLAGGAEQFF. The DNA of the CDR3 is TGTGCCAGCAGCTACGGACTAGCGGGAGGGGCTGAGCAGTTCTTC.

J is TRBJ1-5 and V is TRBV2; 11 bases map to TRBD1. The germline V gene has CDR1 SNHLY and CDR2 FYNNEI. Trimming removed 5 bases from V and 7 bases from J; junction bases left unmatched: 13. The length of the CDR3 is 17 residues. CDR3 in amino acids: CASSPKSGDRGRQPQHF. For the CDR3, the DNA is TGTGCCAGCAGTCCTAAGAGCGGGGACAGGGGGAGACAGCCCCAGCATTTT.

This clone was seen once. This chain links TRBV6-6 with TRBJ1-1, with 10 bases lining up with TRBD1. The germline CDR1 and CDR2 sequences are MNHNY and SVGAGI (reference sequence). This CDR3 comprises 15 residues. V lost 10 bases and J lost 1; bases outside the gene matches: 9. The CDR3 DNA sequence: TGTGCCACCAGGGGGACAGGGGCCGAGAACACTGAAGCTTTCTTT. Translated: CATRGTGAENTEAFF.

This clone has only a few counts. This chain uses TRBV27 with TRBJ2-7; the match to TRBD2 covers 13 bases. The CDR3 is 17 amino acids. The germline gives CDR1 MNHEY, CDR2 SMNVEV (reference sequence). With V trimmed by 6 bases and J by 1 base, 9 bases remained unmatched. Here the CDR3 DNA reads TGTGCCAGCAGCCCCCACCCGACTAGCGGGGGGTCCTACGAGCAGTACTTC. It translates to CASSPHPTSGGSYEQYF.

This clone was counted between two and nine times. The genes are TRBV30 and TRBJ2-7; the D is unclear. Germline-derived CDR1 and CDR2 are GTSNPN and SVGIG (reference sequence). Trimming left V 0 bases short and J 7 bases short, with 13 bases between. The CDR3 covers 13 residues. The CDR3 loop reads CAWSVSGSREQYF. The CDR3, as DNA: TGTGCCTGGAGTGTATCTGGGTCTAGGGAGCAGTACTTC.

The genes are TRBV7-8 and TRBJ1-4; 7 nucleotides agree with TRBD1. V lost 6 bases and J lost 8; bases outside the gene matches: 9. This CDR3 has 14 residues. Per the germline V gene, CDR1 is SGHVS and CDR2 is FQNEAQ. The CDR3 sequence is CASSPGQVSEKLFF. The CDR3 coding sequence is TGTGCCAGCAGTCCCGGACAGGTCAGCGAAAAACTGTTTTTT.

The rearrangement joins TRBV2 to TRBJ2-6; 7 nucleotides agree with TRBD1. Germline lookup yields CDR1 SNHLY and CDR2 FYNNEI. With V trimmed by 5 bases and J by 2 bases, 0 bases remained unmatched. The CDR3 runs to 14 residues. In DNA form, the CDR3 reads TGTGCCAGCAGTACAGGGGCTGGGGCCAACGTCCTGACTTTC. This gives the protein CASSTGAGANVLTF.

This clone was counted only a few times. The V gene is TRBV7-2, the J gene TRBJ1-4; 8 bases line up with TRBD1. V was clipped by 1 base and J by 8 bases; unmatched bases: 9. Per germline, CDR1 SGHTA and CDR2 FQGNSA. The CDR3 sequence is 16 residues long. The CDR3 region is CASSLGGRGRQEKLFF. CDR3 bases: TGTGCCAGCAGCTTAGGCGGCAGGGGGCGCCAGGAAAAACTGTTTTTT.

This sequence joins TRBV9 and TRBJ2-5; D is ambiguous. Germline values: CDR1 SGDLS, CDR2 YYNGEE. The CDR3 has 13 amino acids. Between the trimmed V and J ends, which lost 5 bases and 2 bases, there was a span of 10 bases. In nucleotides, the CDR3 is TGTGCCAGCAGTCCAACCAGACAAGAGACCCAGTACTTC. This gives the protein CASSPTRQETQYF.

This clone has more than one count but fewer than ten. The chain recombines TRBV30 with TRBJ1-3; unclear D gene. Germline CDR1 and CDR2: GTSNPN and SVGIG (reference sequence). The V gene lost 3 bases and the J gene lost 2 bases, with 8 bases spanning the gap. The CDR3 sequence is 13 residues long. The CDR3 sequence: CAWRGGTGNTIYF. DNA of the CDR3: TGTGCCTGGAGGGGAGGGACTGGAAACACCATATATTTT.